This is a list of T cell receptor beta chains from one sample in a study of T cells after yellow fever vaccination. TCRdb analysed the 5' RACE reads with MiXCR anew, one entry per CDR3 protein. The sample records hundreds of thousands of distinct CDR3 sequences, approximately 13% being singletons. Sequences were derived from PBMCs, sampled on the day of the yellow fever booster vaccination. The source of these receptors is a man between 25 and 39 years old who received the YFV17D yellow fever vaccine. Both conserved end residues are part of each CDR3. D genes are given only for firm matches. Part of the rows lack a size; the others show once, few, many or a class for expanded clones.

d_gene: NA; v_gene: TRBV5-4; j_gene: TRBJ2-3; abundance: NA; CDR3nt: TGTGCCAGCACCTCGGCCCGGGGCACAGATACGCAGTATTTT; CDR3aa: CASTSARGTDTQYF
d_gene: NA; v_gene: TRBV30; j_gene: TRBJ2-3; abundance: NA; CDR3nt: TGTGCCTGGTACCTCGTAGGCCCAGATACGCAGTATTTT; CDR3aa: CAWYLVGPDTQYF
d_gene: TRBD1; v_gene: TRBV27; j_gene: TRBJ1-2; abundance: NA; CDR3nt: TGTGCCAGCAGCCCTAGGGGGCGGCCGGCCTATGGCTACACCTTC; CDR3aa: CASSPRGRPAYGYTF
d_gene: TRBD1; v_gene: TRBV9; j_gene: TRBJ1-2; abundance: few; CDR3nt: TGTGCCAGCAGCGCGCGACAAAAACAGGGGGCCTACTATGGCTACACCTTC; CDR3aa: CASSARQKQGAYYGYTF
d_gene: NA; v_gene: TRBV29-1; j_gene: TRBJ1-2; abundance: few; CDR3nt: TGCAGCGTTCTTACCCACACGGACGAAAACTATGGCTACACCTTC; CDR3aa: CSVLTHTDENYGYTF
d_gene: NA; v_gene: TRBV6-2/TRBV6-3; j_gene: TRBJ2-7; abundance: few; CDR3nt: TGTGCCAGCAGTTACAACCGCTACGAGCAGTACTTC; CDR3aa: CASSYNRYEQYF
d_gene: TRBD1; v_gene: TRBV28; j_gene: TRBJ1-2; abundance: few; CDR3nt: TGTGCCAGCAGAACCGGGACAGCCGGGGGAGATGGCTACACCTTC; CDR3aa: CASRTGTAGGDGYTF
d_gene: NA; v_gene: TRBV27; j_gene: TRBJ1-1; abundance: few; CDR3nt: TGTGCCAGCAGTGCGAAAGGATGGGGAAGGGGGGCTTTCTTT; CDR3aa: CASSAKGWGRGAFF
d_gene: NA; v_gene: TRBV7-2; j_gene: TRBJ2-7; abundance: NA; CDR3nt: TGTGCCAGCAGCCTTGGGACCCCTAGCCAGGGCGAGCAGTACTTC; CDR3aa: CASSLGTPSQGEQYF
d_gene: NA; v_gene: TRBV18; j_gene: TRBJ1-5; abundance: NA; CDR3nt: TGTGCCAGCTCACCGGCGGGCCCGGAGAACCAGCCCCAGCATTTT; CDR3aa: CASSPAGPENQPQHF
d_gene: NA; v_gene: TRBV19; j_gene: TRBJ2-1; abundance: NA; CDR3nt: TGTGCCAGTAGTACCTCGTGGGGGCCCCACAATGAGCAGTTCTTC; CDR3aa: CASSTSWGPHNEQFF
d_gene: TRBD1; v_gene: TRBV19; j_gene: TRBJ2-1; abundance: NA; CDR3nt: TGTGCCAGTAGTAGGACAGGCCAAAACAATGAGCAGTTCTTC; CDR3aa: CASSRTGQNNEQFF
d_gene: TRBD1; v_gene: TRBV24-1; j_gene: TRBJ2-5; abundance: NA; CDR3nt: TGTGCCACCAGTGATCCGACAGGGGCCGGCGGGGAGACCCAGTACTTC; CDR3aa: CATSDPTGAGGETQYF
d_gene: NA; v_gene: TRBV23-1; j_gene: TRBJ2-5; abundance: few; CDR3nt: TGCGCCAGCACCCGGACACGGGGGTACGTGGAGACCCAGTACTTC; CDR3aa: CASTRTRGYVETQYF
d_gene: NA; v_gene: TRBV19; j_gene: TRBJ2-5; abundance: few; CDR3nt: TGTGCCAGTAGCTCAACCTACAAGACCCAGTACTTC; CDR3aa: CASSSTYKTQYF
d_gene: NA; v_gene: TRBV10-3; j_gene: TRBJ2-7; abundance: few; CDR3nt: TGTGCCATCAGCCCAGGGTACTACGAGCAGTACTTC; CDR3aa: CAISPGYYEQYF
d_gene: NA; v_gene: TRBV6-1; j_gene: TRBJ1-2; abundance: few; CDR3nt: TGTGCCACCTCTTCGCGTGAAGACTATGGCTACACCTTC; CDR3aa: CATSSREDYGYTF
d_gene: NA; v_gene: TRBV10-3; j_gene: TRBJ2-7; abundance: few; CDR3nt: TGTGCCATCAAGGGGCGCTCCTACGAGCAGTACTTC; CDR3aa: CAIKGRSYEQYF
d_gene: TRBD1; v_gene: TRBV27; j_gene: TRBJ1-5; abundance: NA; CDR3nt: TGTGCCAGCAGTCTGGCCGGGACAGGGGGCATTCAGCCCCAGCATTTT; CDR3aa: CASSLAGTGGIQPQHF
d_gene: TRBD2; v_gene: TRBV20-1; j_gene: TRBJ2-5; abundance: NA; CDR3nt: TGCAGTGCTAGAAAACTAGCGGGAGTTGGAGAGACCCAGTACTTC; CDR3aa: CSARKLAGVGETQYF
d_gene: NA; v_gene: TRBV7-2; j_gene: TRBJ1-2; abundance: few; CDR3nt: TGTGCCAGCAGCGCACGACAGAATGGCTACACCTTC; CDR3aa: CASSARQNGYTF
d_gene: NA; v_gene: TRBV10-3; j_gene: TRBJ2-1; abundance: NA; CDR3nt: TGTGCCGTCCAGACCGACCAGAGCTCCTACAATGAGCAGTTCTTC; CDR3aa: CAVQTDQSSYNEQFF
d_gene: NA; v_gene: TRBV20-1; j_gene: TRBJ1-5; abundance: few; CDR3nt: TGCAGTGCTAGCCATCAGCCCCAGCATTTT; CDR3aa: CSASHQPQHF
d_gene: TRBD1; v_gene: TRBV27; j_gene: TRBJ1-3; abundance: NA; CDR3nt: TGTGCCAGCAGTTCCCAGGGGGCGCCTGGAAACACCATATATTTT; CDR3aa: CASSSQGAPGNTIYF
d_gene: TRBD1; v_gene: TRBV7-8; j_gene: TRBJ2-3; abundance: few; CDR3nt: TGTGCCAGCAGCTCGGGACAGAGCCCAGATACGCAGTATTTT; CDR3aa: CASSSGQSPDTQYF
d_gene: NA; v_gene: TRBV29-1; j_gene: TRBJ1-2; abundance: few; CDR3nt: TGCAGCGTCCCTCGGGGGGGCTATGGCTACACCTTC; CDR3aa: CSVPRGGYGYTF
d_gene: TRBD2; v_gene: TRBV7-6; j_gene: TRBJ2-7; abundance: few; CDR3nt: TGTGCCAGCAGCTCTAGCGGGAGTTCTTTCTACGAGCAGTACTTC; CDR3aa: CASSSSGSSFYEQYF
d_gene: TRBD2; v_gene: TRBV5-1; j_gene: TRBJ2-2; abundance: few; CDR3nt: TGCGCCAGCAGCTTGGCCCTAGCGGGGAACACCGGGGAGCTGTTTTTT; CDR3aa: CASSLALAGNTGELFF
d_gene: TRBD1; v_gene: TRBV5-1; j_gene: TRBJ1-4; abundance: NA; CDR3nt: TGCGCCATCAGCCCCGGGACAGGTGGCCAAAAACTGTTTTTT; CDR3aa: CAISPGTGGQKLFF
d_gene: NA; v_gene: TRBV14; j_gene: TRBJ2-7; abundance: few; CDR3nt: TGTGCCAGCAGCCAAGAACTAGCCGCCTACGAGCAGTACTTC; CDR3aa: CASSQELAAYEQYF
d_gene: NA; v_gene: TRBV7-8; j_gene: TRBJ2-7; abundance: NA; CDR3nt: TGTGCCAGCAGGGCCGGGACGGGTTATTACGAGCAGTACTTC; CDR3aa: CASRAGTGYYEQYF
d_gene: NA; v_gene: TRBV20-1; j_gene: TRBJ2-1; abundance: few; CDR3nt: TGCAGTGCTAGAGGAACCCTACTTTACAATGAGCAGTTCTTC; CDR3aa: CSARGTLLYNEQFF
d_gene: TRBD2; v_gene: TRBV4-3; j_gene: TRBJ2-7; abundance: NA; CDR3nt: TGCGCCAGCAGCCAGGCCCTAGCGGGAGGGCCGGAGCAGTACTTC; CDR3aa: CASSQALAGGPEQYF
d_gene: NA; v_gene: TRBV4-3; j_gene: TRBJ1-2; abundance: few; CDR3nt: TGCGCCAGCAGCCAGGAAGGGAGAGACTATGGCTACACCTTC; CDR3aa: CASSQEGRDYGYTF
d_gene: TRBD1; v_gene: TRBV6-5; j_gene: TRBJ1-2; abundance: NA; CDR3nt: TGTGCCAGCAGTTACTCTGCGGCGGGACAGGTAGTTGCCTTC; CDR3aa: CASSYSAAGQVVAF
d_gene: NA; v_gene: TRBV4-3; j_gene: TRBJ1-3; abundance: few; CDR3nt: TGCGCCAGCAGCCAAGGTGGGGGTGGGACGACCACCATATATTTT; CDR3aa: CASSQGGGGTTTIYF
d_gene: NA; v_gene: TRBV20-1; j_gene: TRBJ2-7; abundance: once; CDR3nt: TGCAGTCTACGGACACCTACCTACGAGCAGTACTTC; CDR3aa: CSLRTPTYEQYF
d_gene: NA; v_gene: TRBV20-1; j_gene: TRBJ1-2; abundance: few; CDR3nt: TGCAGTGCTGGACCGGGTAACTATGGCTACACCTTC; CDR3aa: CSAGPGNYGYTF
d_gene: TRBD1; v_gene: TRBV5-5; j_gene: TRBJ2-7; abundance: NA; CDR3nt: TGTGCCAGCAGCACTATTACAGGGGGCACCTACGAGCAGTACTTC; CDR3aa: CASSTITGGTYEQYF
d_gene: TRBD1; v_gene: TRBV12-3/TRBV12-4; j_gene: TRBJ1-5; abundance: NA; CDR3nt: TGTGCCAGCAGTTCTCCGGGACAGGGGTCAAATCAGCCCCAGCATTTT; CDR3aa: CASSSPGQGSNQPQHF
d_gene: TRBD2; v_gene: TRBV10-2; j_gene: TRBJ2-1; abundance: few; CDR3nt: TGCGCCAGCACCCCGGAGGCGGGAGGGTACAATGAGCAGTTCTTC; CDR3aa: CASTPEAGGYNEQFF
d_gene: TRBD1; v_gene: TRBV27; j_gene: TRBJ1-1; abundance: NA; CDR3nt: TGTGCCAGCAGTCCAACCTCTACAGGGGGTGAAGCTTTCTTT; CDR3aa: CASSPTSTGGEAFF
d_gene: NA; v_gene: TRBV18; j_gene: TRBJ1-3; abundance: few; CDR3nt: TGTGCCAGCTCCGCCACGAAGACAGTCGCTGGAAACACCATATATTTT; CDR3aa: CASSATKTVAGNTIYF
d_gene: TRBD2; v_gene: TRBV7-2; j_gene: TRBJ2-1; abundance: NA; CDR3nt: TGTGCCAGCAGCTTAGGGACTAGCTTCGGAAATGAGCAGTTCTTC; CDR3aa: CASSLGTSFGNEQFF
d_gene: NA; v_gene: TRBV6-2/TRBV6-3; j_gene: TRBJ1-5; abundance: NA; CDR3nt: TGTGCCAGCAACCCGAACAATCAGCCCCAGCATTTT; CDR3aa: CASNPNNQPQHF
d_gene: NA; v_gene: TRBV10-1; j_gene: TRBJ2-2; abundance: NA; CDR3nt: TGCGCCAGCAGTTCACAGGGACTCGGGGAGCTGTTTTTT; CDR3aa: CASSSQGLGELFF